The rows below give T cell receptor beta chains drawn from one sample of a study of T cells after yellow fever vaccination. Using its own MiXCR run on the 5' RACE reads, TCRdb lists one record per CDR3 protein. The table has fewer than 650,000 distinct CDR3 sequences, 21% seen once. The sequencing here drew on PBMCs, taken about 20 days after the first yellow fever vaccination. These receptors originate from a man between 18 and 35 years old who received the YFV17D yellow fever vaccine. Both conserved end residues are part of each CDR3. A D gene is named only where the DNA matches it firmly. Size is omitted from some rows. Given values are once, few, many or a class for expanded clones.

D gene	V gene	J gene	clone size	CDR3 DNA	CDR3 protein
TRBD1	TRBV24-1	TRBJ1-1	NA	TGTGCCACCAGTGATCCTGGGACAGGAGCCACTGAAGCTTTCTTT	CATSDPGTGATEAFF
NA	TRBV19	TRBJ1-5	NA	TGTGCCAGTCAGGGTGCGGGTAGTCAGCCCCAGCATTTT	CASQGAGSQPQHF
NA	TRBV27	TRBJ1-6	few	TGTGCCAGCAGTTTATACCGGGAGGGTTATAATTCACCCCTCCACTTT	CASSLYREGYNSPLHF
NA	TRBV12-3/TRBV12-4	TRBJ1-1	NA	TGTGCCACCACCCTCCCGAACACTGAAGCTTTCTTT	CATTLPNTEAFF
NA	TRBV7-9	TRBJ2-1	few	TGTGCCAGCAGCTTATATGGTCGCGAGGTTGAGCAGTTCTTC	CASSLYGREVEQFF
TRBD1	TRBV29-1	TRBJ2-1	NA	TGCAGCGTTGAAGATAAGACAGGGGCTCGGACTGAGCAGTTCTTC	CSVEDKTGARTEQFF
NA	TRBV7-6	TRBJ1-6	NA	TGTGCCAGCAGCTTAGAGGCAGGTCCGAGCTCCTATAATTCACCCCTCCACTTT	CASSLEAGPSSYNSPLHF
NA	TRBV29-1	TRBJ2-6	few	TGCAGCGTGCAGGGTACTGGGGCCAACGTCCTGACTTTC	CSVQGTGANVLTF
NA	TRBV6-5	TRBJ1-5	NA	TGTGCCAGCAGTTACCCGACGTCGGGGGCTCAGCCCCAGCATTTT	CASSYPTSGAQPQHF
TRBD1	TRBV4-1	TRBJ1-6	few	TGCGCCAGCAGCCATCGCCGGGACAGGGACGTCGTGGATAATTCACCCCTCCACTTT	CASSHRRDRDVVDNSPLHF
NA	TRBV7-8	TRBJ2-2	few	TGTGCCAGCAGCTTAGTTGGGGGTGACTCGAGGACCGGGGAGCTGTTTTTT	CASSLVGGDSRTGELFF
TRBD1	TRBV4-1	TRBJ2-4	few	TGCGCCAGCAGCCAGCCGCTTAGGGGGCGACCCAAAAACATTCAGTACTTC	CASSQPLRGRPKNIQYF
NA	TRBV20-1	TRBJ1-2	many	TGCAGTGCTCCAGATAACTATGGCTACACCTTC	CSAPDNYGYTF
NA	TRBV7-6	TRBJ2-7	NA	TGTGCCAGCAGCTTAAACGGGGCCCGGGGCGAGCAGTACTTC	CASSLNGARGEQYF
NA	TRBV15	TRBJ1-5	few	TGTGCCACCAGCAGAGATCCCCATCAGCCCCAGCATTTT	CATSRDPHQPQHF
TRBD1	TRBV9	TRBJ2-5	NA	TGTGCCAGCAGCGCGGGACAGGAACAAGAGACCCAGTACTTC	CASSAGQEQETQYF
NA	TRBV7-9	TRBJ1-2	NA	TGTGCCAGCAGCTTATCCTCCAGAAACTATGGCTACACCTTC	CASSLSSRNYGYTF
TRBD1	TRBV7-2	TRBJ1-5	NA	TGTGCCAGCAGCCGGGCAGGGGGTGGTCAGCCCCAGCATTTT	CASSRAGGGQPQHF
NA	TRBV5-1	TRBJ2-2	NA	TGCGCCAGCAGCTTGGAAGGGCCCGGCACCGGGGAGCTGTTTTTT	CASSLEGPGTGELFF
NA	TRBV6-5	TRBJ1-4	NA	TGTGCCAGCAGTTACGCGGTGAATGAAAAACTGTTTTTT	CASSYAVNEKLFF
NA	TRBV4-3	TRBJ1-1	few	TGCGCCAGCAGCCAAGAGTTGATTCCGAACACTGAAGCTTTCTTT	CASSQELIPNTEAFF
NA	TRBV3-1	TRBJ2-2	NA	TGTGCCAGCAGCCAAGAGGTGAGGAGGGGGCCTCGGGACACCGGGGAGCTGTTTTTT	CASSQEVRRGPRDTGELFF
TRBD1	TRBV6-1	TRBJ1-6	NA	TGTGCCACCACCGGACAGGGTGGAAATTCACCCCTCCACTTT	CATTGQGGNSPLHF
TRBD1	TRBV4-1	TRBJ1-1	NA	TGCGCCAGCAGCCCCAAAGACAGGGGGAACACTGAAGCTTTCTTT	CASSPKDRGNTEAFF
NA	TRBV9	TRBJ2-2	NA	TGTGCCAGCAGCGTAGCTAGGGCAGGGCCCACCGGGGAGCTGTTTTTT	CASSVARAGPTGELFF
NA	TRBV7-2	TRBJ2-3	few	TGTGCCAGCAGCTTTCCCTATTCAGCCGCAGATACGCAGTATTTT	CASSFPYSAADTQYF
TRBD1	TRBV20-1	TRBJ2-4	NA	TGCTTTGCGGGACAGGTTCTAGCCAAAAACATTCAGTACTTC	CFAGQVLAKNIQYF
NA	TRBV30	TRBJ1-5	NA	TGTGCCTGGAGTGGGGGGGGCAATCAGCCCCAGCATTTT	CAWSGGGNQPQHF
NA	TRBV4-2	TRBJ2-1	few	TGTGCCAGCAGCCCCTACGACGCGTACAATGAGCAGTTCTTC	CASSPYDAYNEQFF
TRBD2	TRBV2	TRBJ2-3	NA	TGTGCCAGCAGCGAGTGGGGGGAACTAGCGGGGATAGATACGCAGTATTTT	CASSEWGELAGIDTQYF
NA	TRBV14	TRBJ2-5	NA	TGTGCCAGCAGCCCCCTCGAAGGCGGGGTCCAAGAGACCCAGTACTTC	CASSPLEGGVQETQYF
NA	TRBV4-1	TRBJ1-4	few	TGCGCCAGCAGCCAAGATCCCGGGGAGGATGAAAAACTGTTTTTT	CASSQDPGEDEKLFF
NA	TRBV14	TRBJ2-2	NA	TGTGCCAGCAGCCAACTGCATCGCGGAACGAACACCGGGGAGCTGTTTTTT	CASSQLHRGTNTGELFF
NA	TRBV12-3/TRBV12-4	TRBJ2-1	NA	TGTGCCAGCAGTTTGGAGGGGGGAGGGAATGAGCAGTTCTTC	CASSLEGGGNEQFF
NA	TRBV6-1	TRBJ1-6	NA	TGTGCCAGTAGGAGGAGCTCCTATAATTCACCCCTCCACTTT	CASRRSSYNSPLHF
NA	TRBV24-1	TRBJ2-5	few	TGTGCCACCAGTGTGGGTGGGGTTCGGTTTAGCGAGACCCAGTACTTC	CATSVGGVRFSETQYF
TRBD1	TRBV7-9	TRBJ1-1	NA	TGTGCCAGCAGCTTAAGTGACAGGGGGGGCACTGAAGCTTTCTTT	CASSLSDRGGTEAFF
NA	TRBV4-1	TRBJ1-1	few	TGCGCCAGCAGGGAAGCAGGGGAGAACACTGAAGCTTTCTTT	CASREAGENTEAFF
TRBD2	TRBV5-1	TRBJ2-5	few	TGCGCCAGCAGCTTCGGACTAGCGGGGTCAGAGACCCAGTACTTC	CASSFGLAGSETQYF
TRBD1	TRBV10-3	TRBJ1-4	NA	TGTGCCATCAGTGGGACCCGGGACAGTTATGGTAATGAAAAACTGTTTTTT	CAISGTRDSYGNEKLFF